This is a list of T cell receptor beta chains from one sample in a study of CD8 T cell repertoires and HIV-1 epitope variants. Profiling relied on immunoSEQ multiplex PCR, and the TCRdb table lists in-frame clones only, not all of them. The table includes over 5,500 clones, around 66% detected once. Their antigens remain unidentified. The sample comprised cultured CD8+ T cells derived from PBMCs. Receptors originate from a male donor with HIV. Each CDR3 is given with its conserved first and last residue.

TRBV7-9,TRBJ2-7,CASSLVPDRGYEQYF
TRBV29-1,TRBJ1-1,CSVEGNTEAFF
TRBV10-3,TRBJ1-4,CAISESRGAANEKLFF
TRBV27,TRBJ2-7,CASSYSGGYEQYF
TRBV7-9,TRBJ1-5,CASSAGQGANQPQHF
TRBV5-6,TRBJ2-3,CASSSEGLAGGPDTQYF
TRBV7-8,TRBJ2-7,CASSLRRDLGSYEQYF
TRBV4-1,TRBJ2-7,CASSRGGLADEQYF
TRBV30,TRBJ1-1,CAWSVEGNTEAFF
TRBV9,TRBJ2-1,CASSVRGGFNEQFF
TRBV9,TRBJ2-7,CASSVSGGMDEQYF
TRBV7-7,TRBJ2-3,CASSLEGSTDTQYF
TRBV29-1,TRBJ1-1,CSVLTGMTEAFF
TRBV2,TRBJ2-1,CASSHSVSSYNEQFF
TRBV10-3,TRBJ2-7,CAISESSGSGYEQYF
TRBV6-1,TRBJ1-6,CASSKWTEDNSPLHF
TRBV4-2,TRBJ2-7,CASSPYLAGQGYF
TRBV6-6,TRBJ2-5,CASKFGGVQETQYF
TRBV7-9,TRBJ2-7,CASSLAAAYEQYF
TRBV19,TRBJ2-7,CASPWGEHRDPYEQYF
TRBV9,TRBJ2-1,CASSVGGRSEQFF
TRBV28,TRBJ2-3,CASRLLLAGPTDTQYF
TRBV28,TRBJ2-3,CASSFSSTSTDTQYF
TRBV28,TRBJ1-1,CASSLIREDLNTEAFF
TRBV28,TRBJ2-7,CASSRSVGGSYEQYF
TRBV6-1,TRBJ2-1,CASSEDPLAGWNEQFF
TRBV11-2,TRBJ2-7,CASTEGLGYEQYF
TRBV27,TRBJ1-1,CASSLSQGIPTEAFF
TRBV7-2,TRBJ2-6,CASSQGRRTGGFTF
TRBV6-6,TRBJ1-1,CASSYDYDTNTEAFF
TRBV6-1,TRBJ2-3,CASSETSGRPDTQYF
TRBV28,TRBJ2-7,CASRGTGGRTYEQYF
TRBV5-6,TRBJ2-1,CASSLGGSIKDEQFF
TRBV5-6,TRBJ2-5,CASSLEGARETQYF
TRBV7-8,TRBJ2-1,CASSFLGSYNEQFF
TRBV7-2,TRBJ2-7,CASSLEGDPSYEQYF
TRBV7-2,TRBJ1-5,CASSLELSNQPQHF
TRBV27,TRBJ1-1,CASSLPDGEAFF
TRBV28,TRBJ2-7,CASNPGQGAYEQYF
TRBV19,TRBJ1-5,CASSGQEYSNQPQHF
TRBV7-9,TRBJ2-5,CASSSQVLGETQYF
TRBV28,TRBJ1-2,CASSLDRWGYTF
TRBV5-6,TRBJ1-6,CASSLAEMGSPLHF
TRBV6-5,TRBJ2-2,CASSYSPGTGELFF